These 27 T cell receptor beta chains originate from one sample sequenced in a study of regulatory T cells in long-lasting Graves disease. Construction of the TCR beta libraries employed iRepertoire HTBI primers in conjunction with Arm-PCR of CDR3 regions. TCRdb reprocessed the multiplex PCR reads with MiXCR, giving one entry per CDR3 protein. The table shows under 700,000 distinct CDR3 sequences, with about 16% occurring only once. This sample's time point: newly diagnosed GD, antithyroid drugs for less than 3 months. The TCR library used RNA extracted from PBMCs. This same sample was also part of a study on T cells in Graves' hyperthyroidism and ophthalmopathy.

The specimen was peripheral blood mononuclear cells (PBMCs), collected at new diagnosis, from a patient treated with antithyroid drugs. Source of these receptors: a woman aged 35-60 years with Graves disease.

The chain carries TRBV18 and TRBJ1-5; maybe TRBD1 (5 bases). Germline V gene sequence: CDR1 KGHSH, CDR2 LQKENI. The CDR3 sequence is 14 residues long. Trimming pared 1 base from V and 9 bases from J, leaving 13 bases between. CDR3 in amino acids: CASSPLGGGGPQHF. As DNA, the CDR3 is TGTGCCAGCTCACCACTCGGGGGTGGTGGGCCCCAGCATTTT.

Ten or more counts support this clonotype. This chain links TRBV20-1 with TRBJ2-7; no reliable D call. The CDR3 contains 14 residues. The germline V gene encodes CDR1 DFQATT and CDR2 SNEGSKA (reference sequence). V lost 0 bases and J lost 3, with 12 bases in between. The CDR3 sequence: CSARDLDKNYEQYF. The CDR3 coding sequence is TGCAGTGCTAGAGATCTTGACAAGAACTACGAGCAGTACTTC.

This chain joins TRBV5-6 and TRBJ2-3; 11 bases agree with TRBD2. The CDR3 extends over 16 amino acids. Germline V lookup: CDR1 SGHDT, CDR2 YYEEEE. V lost 4 bases and J lost 5; bases outside the gene matches: 9. The CDR3 DNA reads TGTGCCAGCAGCGTGCCCCCTAGCGGGGGGCAAGATACGCAGTATTTT. Its protein product is CASSVPPSGGQDTQYF.

This clonotype was detected many times. The V call is TRBV6-2 or TRBV6-3, the J call TRBJ2-3; TRBD2 is a possible D gene (6 bases). The V end was cut by 4 bases, the J end by 3 bases, with 17 bases between. Looked up from germline, CDR1 is MNHEY and CDR2 is SVGEGT. The CDR3 consists of 16 residues. The CDR3 nucleotides are TGTGCCAGCAGTTTCCAGGCCGGGACTTCTACAGATACGCAGTATTTT. Translating it yields CASSFQAGTSTDTQYF.

This clonotype was observed many times. This chain uses TRBV7-8 with TRBJ1-1; tentatively, D is TRBD1 (6 bases). This CDR3 has 18 amino acids. V gave up 4 bases and J gave up 3 bases, with 24 bases separating them. The germline gives CDR1 SGHVS, CDR2 FQNEAQ. The CDR3 region is CASSSNRPGARGDTEAFF. The CDR3 region has the DNA TGTGCCAGCAGCTCCAACCGCCCTGGCGCAAGGGGGGACACTGAAGCTTTCTTT.

This clonotype was seen a few times. The gene calls are TRBV7-3 and TRBJ1-1, with D unclear. Germline CDR1 is SGHTA and CDR2 is FQGTGA. The CDR3 spans 12 residues. The CDR3 bases are TGTGCTCGGAAGGGTATGAACACTGAAGCTTTCTTT. Translation: CARKGMNTEAFF.

The table lists this clonotype with many counts. The J gene is TRBJ2-1, the V gene TRBV6-5; a weak D match, TRBD2 (5 bases). V lost 2 bases and J lost 0, with 14 bases in between. The CDR3 covers 17 residues. Germline CDR1 MNHEY, CDR2 SVGAGI. The CDR3 loop reads CASSYAPSTSSYNEQFF. The CDR3 coding sequence is TGTGCCAGCAGTTACGCACCCTCAACTAGCTCCTACAATGAGCAGTTCTTC.

Concerning this clonotype: A much larger clone sits a single nucleotide away, making a read error possible. V usage is TRBV12-3 or TRBV12-4 and J usage is TRBJ2-7, with D tentatively TRBD1 (8 bases). The V end was cut by 4 bases, the J end by 7 bases, with 20 bases between. This CDR3 region has 15 residues. The CDR3 DNA is TGTGCCAGCAGTTGGGGAGGGGCAGGGGGCTATGAGCAGTACTTC. As protein: CASSWGGAGGYEQYF.

Notes on this clonotype: A much larger clone sits a single nucleotide away, making a read error possible. For the CDR3, the DNA is TGCGCCAGCAGCTTGGCCTGGGACGCGACAGGGGATGCAGATACGCAGTATTTT. Its translation is CASSLAWDATGDADTQYF. This chain joins TRBV5-1 and TRBJ2-3; TRBD1 matches 8 bases. Germline V CDR1 and CDR2: SGHRS, YFSETQ. The length of the CDR3 is 18 residues. J gave up 4 bases and V 0 bases, and 13 bases lay outside the gene matches.

This clonotype was observed a few times. The chain combines TRBV6-1 with TRBJ1-1; possible D gene TRBD1, 6 bases. Germline V gene lookup returns CDR1 MNHNS and CDR2 SASEGT. The V end lost 6 bases, the J end lost 2 bases, and 16 bases lay between the germline ends. The CDR3 sequence is 15 residues long. The chain's CDR3 is CASRWGQRSNTEAFF. The CDR3 DNA follows: TGTGCCAGCAGGTGGGGGCAGAGATCTAACACTGAAGCTTTCTTT.

This clonotype was counted many times. The rearrangement joins TRBV27 to TRBJ2-7, with 7 bases fitting TRBD1. The J segment lost 5 bases and the V segment lost 5 bases, leaving 6 bases of the junction unmatched. The CDR3 has 13 amino acids. Looked up from germline, CDR1 is MNHEY and CDR2 is SMNVEV (reference sequence). In DNA form, the CDR3 reads TGTGCCAGCAGTCCTTGGGACAGCCACGAGCAGTACTTC. Residues: CASSPWDSHEQYF.

This clonotype was recorded at least ten times. The chain uses TRBV29-1 and TRBJ2-1; D not resolved. Germline V gene sequence: CDR1 SQVTM, CDR2 ANQGSEA. The CDR3 length is 13 residues. V was pared by 4 bases and J by 4 bases, with 11 bases between. CDR3 protein: CSVGWTGYNEQFF. CDR3 nucleotide sequence: TGCAGCGTTGGGTGGACGGGTTACAATGAGCAGTTCTTC.

CDR3 sequence: CASSHGEMSTEAFF. CDR3 bases: TGCGCCAGCAGCCACGGAGAAATGAGCACTGAAGCTTTCTTT. The V call is TRBV4-1, the J call TRBJ1-1, with unresolved D. Trimming left V 3 bases short and J 4 bases short, with 12 bases between. The CDR3 totals 14 residues. Germline V gene sequence: CDR1 MGHRA, CDR2 YSYEKL.

This clonotype has just a few counts. V gene TRBV7-2 combines with J gene TRBJ2-3; possible D gene TRBD2, 7 bases. Trimming left V 2 bases short and J 1 base short, with 13 bases between. From germline, CDR1 is SGHTA and CDR2 FQGNSA. The CDR3 has 16 amino acids. The chain's CDR3 is CASSLWRGLGTDTQYF. CDR3 coding DNA: TGTGCCAGCAGCTTATGGCGGGGGCTTGGCACAGATACGCAGTATTTT.

This clonotype was counted ten times or more. The J gene is TRBJ2-1, the V gene TRBV27; D is uncertain. The ends were cut back, 9 bases at V and 0 bases at J, with 15 bases in the middle. Germline V gene sequence: CDR1 MNHEY, CDR2 SMNVEV (reference sequence). The CDR3 covers 15 residues. The CDR3 DNA sequence: TGTGCCAGGCATCCGGGCCAGAGCTCCTACAATGAGCAGTTCTTC. Amino acid sequence: CARHPGQSSYNEQFF.

In this sample, this clonotype turned up once. This may be a read error, as it is one base from a much larger clone. This chain links TRBV10-1 with TRBJ2-7, with 11 positions matching TRBD1. CDR1 and CDR2 (germline): WNHNN, SYGVQD (reference sequence). CDR3 length equals 14 residues. CDR3 in DNA: TGTGCCAGCAGTTACGGGGACAGGGGGTGGGAGCAGTACTTC. Its translation: CASSYGDRGWEQYF.

There are many counts of this clonotype. The rearrangement links TRBV3-1 to TRBJ2-7, with TRBD1 as a possible D gene (5 bases). Germline V CDR1 and CDR2: LGHDT, YNNKEL (reference sequence). This CDR3 is built from 13 residues. V lost 4 bases and J lost 3, with 10 bases in between. As DNA, the CDR3 is TGTGCCAGCAGCCCGACGGACAACTACGAGCAGTACTTC. The encoded protein is CASSPTDNYEQYF.

The chain links TRBV6-1 to TRBJ1-5; 8 nucleotides align to TRBD1. This CDR3 comprises 16 residues. Germline V CDR1 and CDR2: MNHNS, SASEGT. V lost 4 bases to trimming and J lost 8 bases; unmatched junction nucleotides: 13. The CDR3 coding sequence is TGTGCCAGCAGTGTACCGGGGGCAGGGGGCAGGGAGCCCCAGCATTTT. It encodes CASSVPGAGGREPQHF.

Only a few counts were recorded for this clonotype. The chain has TRBV7-9 and TRBJ2-2; a weak D match, TRBD1 (5 bases). Trimming pared 1 base from V and 3 bases from J, leaving 9 bases between. This CDR3 spans 15 amino acids. Germline V lookup: CDR1 SEHNR, CDR2 FQNEAQ (reference sequence). For the CDR3, the DNA is TGTGCCAGCAGCTTAGTCCAGGGCGACACCGGGGAGCTGTTTTTT. Translation gives CASSLVQGDTGELFF.

This rearrangement joins TRBV4-2 to TRBJ2-3, with D possibly being TRBD1 or TRBD2 (5 bases each). V gave up 0 bases and J gave up 2 bases, with 6 bases separating them. This CDR3 comprises 14 residues. The V gene's germline CDR1 is LGHNA and CDR2 YNFKEQ. The CDR3 protein is CASSQEGPTDTQYF. As DNA, the CDR3 is TGTGCCAGCAGCCAAGAGGGACCCACAGATACGCAGTATTTT.

This clonotype was picked up many times. The chain recombines TRBV27 with TRBJ1-2; TRBD1 agrees at 7 bases. The J segment lost 4 bases and the V segment lost 6 bases, leaving 5 bases of the junction unmatched. The CDR3 consists of 13 residues. From germline, CDR1 is MNHEY and CDR2 SMNVEV (reference sequence). The CDR3 coding sequence is TGTGCCAGCAGACGACAGGGAGGCTATGGCTACACCTTC. Translating it yields CASRRQGGYGYTF.

This clonotype has more than one count but fewer than ten. The chain combines TRBV7-8 with TRBJ1-6; unclear D gene. CDR3 size: 15 residues. V gave up 1 base and J gave up 7 bases, with 11 bases separating them. Looked up from germline, CDR1 is SGHVS and CDR2 is FQNEAQ. The CDR3 DNA is TGTGCCAGCAGCTTAGACGGAGGGAGCAATTCACCCCTCCACTTT. Translated, it gives CASSLDGGSNSPLHF.

A word on this clonotype: A much larger clone differs from this one at a single base, so this may be a read error. This chain uses TRBV5-1 with TRBJ1-1; no definite D call. CDR3 length: 15 amino acids. The ends were cut back, 5 bases at V and 4 bases at J, with 18 bases in the middle. Germline CDR1 reads SGHRS; CDR2 reads YFSETQ. CDR3 bases: TGCGCCAGCAGACTCCTAAATGCCGTAGGCACTGAAGCTTTCTTT. Encoded protein: CASRLLNAVGTEAFF.

The J gene is TRBJ1-3, the V gene TRBV6-2 or TRBV6-3; the D is unclear. There are 14 residues in the CDR3. The V gene lost 7 bases and the J gene lost 6 bases, with 16 bases spanning the gap. Germline V gene lookup returns CDR1 MNHEY and CDR2 SVGEGT. The CDR3 DNA reads as TGTGCCAGCACCGACGGCGGAATACTAAACACCATATATTTT. This sequence encodes CASTDGGILNTIYF.

As concerns this clonotype: A much larger clone differs by one base, so this may be a read error. The V call is TRBV27, the J call TRBJ2-1; 10 nucleotides match TRBD2. Germline values: CDR1 MNHEY, CDR2 SMNVEV (reference sequence). This CDR3 is 17 amino acids long. The CDR3 DNA reads TGTGCCAGCAGTCAGCCACTGGCAAGCGGGGGGGCCAAGACCCAGCACTTC. This gives the protein CASSQPLASGGAKTQHF.

This clonotype occurred many times. The gene calls are TRBV20-1 and TRBJ1-4; D remains ambiguous. The V and J ends lost 6 bases and 5 bases respectively, with 13 bases between them. The CDR3 covers 13 residues. Germline loops: CDR1 DFQATT, CDR2 SNEGSKA (reference sequence). The CDR3 is CSASERANEKLFF. CDR3 DNA: TGCAGTGCCAGCGAGAGGGCCAATGAAAAACTGTTTTTT.

This clonotype was found a few times. CDR3 DNA: TGTGCCAGCAGTCGGACAGGGGGTAATTCACCCCTCCACTTT. Protein: CASSRTGGNSPLHF. The genes are TRBV7-9 and TRBJ1-6, with 10 bases lining up with TRBD1. The germline V gene encodes CDR1 SEHNR and CDR2 FQNEAQ (reference sequence). The CDR3 contains 14 residues. The ends lost 6 bases at V and 6 bases at J; junction bases unmatched: 2. Full variable domain (outside the CDR3, taken from reference TRBV7-9 and TRBJ1-6): DTGVSQNPRHKITKRGQNVTFRCDPISEHNRLYWYRQTLGQGPEFLTYFQNEAQLEKSRLLSDRFSAERPKGSFSTLEIQRTEQGDSAMYLCASSRTGGNSPLHFGNGTRLTVT.